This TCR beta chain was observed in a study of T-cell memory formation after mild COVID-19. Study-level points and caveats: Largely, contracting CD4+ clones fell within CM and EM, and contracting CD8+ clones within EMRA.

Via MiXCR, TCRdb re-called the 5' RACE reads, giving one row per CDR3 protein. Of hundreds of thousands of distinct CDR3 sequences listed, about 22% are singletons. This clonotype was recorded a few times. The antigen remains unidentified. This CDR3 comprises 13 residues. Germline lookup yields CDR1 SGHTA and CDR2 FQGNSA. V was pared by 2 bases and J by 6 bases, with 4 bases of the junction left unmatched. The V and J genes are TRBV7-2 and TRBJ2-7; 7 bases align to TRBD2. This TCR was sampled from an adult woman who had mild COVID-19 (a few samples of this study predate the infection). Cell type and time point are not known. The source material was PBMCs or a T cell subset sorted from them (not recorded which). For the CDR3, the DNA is TGTGCCAGCAGCTTACAGCGGGATCTCGAGCAGTACTTC. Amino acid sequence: CASSLQRDLEQYF.